One sample yielded the 9 T cell receptor beta chains listed below, sequenced in a study of cytotoxic CD8 clonotypes in ibrutinib-treated CLL (dated by TCRdb to the early 2020s). Receptors were amplified or captured by the immunoSEQ multiplex PCR assay. TCRdb holds this immuneACCESS table with in-frame rearrangements only. Some clones are missing; in checked studies, unresolved V genes explain under half, and the rest has no known cause. The sample includes approximately 340,000 clones, with over 60% observed a single time. Under 8% of the sample comes from the top ten. The sample consisted of PBMCs, taken after 36 months of ibrutinib treatment. These receptors all stem from a human donor with chronic lymphocytic leukemia.

This chain connects TRBV10-3 to TRBJ2-7, with D maybe TRBD2 (5 bases). Germline V gene lookup returns CDR1 ENHRY and CDR2 SYGVKD. There are 11 residues in the CDR3. Deletions cut 11 bases from V and 3 bases from J, with 11 bases between. The CDR3 region is CAAATSYEQYF. DNA of the CDR3: TGTGCCGCGGCAACTAGCTACGAGCAGTACTTC.

This chain joins TRBV7-9 and TRBJ2-6; 7 nucleotides match TRBD2. CDR1 is SEHNR and CDR2 is FQNEAQ in the germline V gene (reference sequence). J gave up 0 bases and V 5 bases, and 10 bases lay outside the gene matches. The CDR3 covers 18 residues. This chain's CDR3 is CASSVGGSTNSGANVLTF. CDR3 nucleotides: TGTGCCAGCAGCGTCGGGGGGTCGACCAACTCTGGGGCCAACGTCCTGACTTTC.

The chain employs TRBV18 and TRBJ1-2, with 7 bases lining up with TRBD1. The CDR3 totals 14 residues. Germline trimming cut 3 bases from V and 5 bases from J; bases unmatched to any gene: 6. The germline V gene encodes CDR1 KGHSH and CDR2 LQKENI. CDR3 sequence reads: CASSPSGQPYGYTF. CDR3 nucleotide sequence: TGTGCCAGCTCACCCTCGGGACAGCCTTATGGCTACACCTTC.

This clone was seen only a few times. V gene TRBV4-1 combines with J gene TRBJ2-7, with D uncertain. Germline CDR1 reads MGHRA; CDR2 reads YSYEKL. The CDR3 has 16 residues. Trimming took 0 bases from V and 3 from J, leaving 15 bases between them. The CDR3 DNA reads TGCGCCAGCAGCCAAGATGGAACAGAACCTTACTACGAGCAGTACTTC. Protein sequence: CASSQDGTEPYYEQYF.

The chain uses TRBV19 and TRBJ2-1; TRBD2 might be the D (6 bases). Deletions cut 9 bases from V and 6 bases from J, with 12 bases between. The length of the CDR3 is 12 residues. The germline V gene has CDR1 LNHDA and CDR2 SQIVND (reference sequence). CDR3 region: CARSGGCNEQFF. The CDR3 bases are TGTGCCAGGAGTGGGGGGTGCAATGAGCAGTTCTTC.

The J gene is TRBJ2-5, the V gene TRBV5-4, with TRBD1 identical over 10 bases. With V trimmed by 3 bases and J by 3 bases, 5 bases remained unmatched. The CDR3 is 15 residues long. Germline values: CDR1 SGHNT, CDR2 YYREEE (reference sequence). DNA for the CDR3: TGTGCCAGCAGCTCCGGGACAGGGGCGAAAGAGACCCAGTACTTC. This sequence encodes CASSSGTGAKETQYF.

This chain joins TRBV29-1 and TRBJ2-7; possible D gene TRBD2, 6 bases. Deletions cut 3 bases from V and 2 bases from J, with 14 bases between. Per the germline V gene, CDR1 is SQVTM and CDR2 is ANQGSEA. The CDR3 runs to 14 residues. CDR3 DNA sequence: TGCAGCGTTGACCTAGGGAGGCCCCCCTACGAGCAGTACTTC. This codes for CSVDLGRPPYEQYF.

The genes are TRBV28 and TRBJ2-5; D might be TRBD1 or TRBD2, each matching 5 bases. This CDR3 is built from 14 residues. The V end lost 6 bases, the J end lost 5 bases, and 16 bases lay between the germline ends. CDR1 and CDR2 from the germline V gene are MDHEN and SYDVKM. CDR3 coding DNA: TGTGCCAGCAGACCCGGGACCGCGGGTGAGACCCAGTACTTC. Translating it yields CASRPGTAGETQYF.

The CDR3 coding sequence is TGTGCCAGCGGAGAGGATAGCACAGATACGCAGTATTTT. Residues: CASGEDSTDTQYF. The chain joins TRBV2 to TRBJ2-3, with unresolved D. The V gene's germline CDR1 is SNHLY and CDR2 FYNNEI. The CDR3 has 13 residues. The V end lost 8 bases, the J end lost 0 bases, and 9 bases lay between the germline ends.